The TCR beta chain described here comes from a study of cytomegalovirus exposure and HLA in healthy donors. The CDR3 runs to 16 residues. Germline V gives CDR1 LNHNV, CDR2 YYDKDF (reference sequence). With V trimmed by 4 bases and J by 6 bases, 6 bases remained unmatched. Overall study findings and caveats: Later work associated 16,951 TCR beta sequences with HLA alleles at 0.05 false discovery rate. Most TCR sequences showed up rarely, but some public TCRs showed up in many donors.

With regard to this clone: Its antigen is not known.

Every donor was a healthy person donating bone marrow. Use of 60 Vbeta and 13 Jbeta primers characterized the PCR. Data came from immunoSEQ multiplex PCR; TCRdb stores just in-frame clones and leaves some out. The table shows over 150,000 clones, with 60% to 80% occurring only once. Source material: PBMCs. The source is a woman aged 35 to 49 in good health and CMV-seropositive. The rearrangement joins TRBV15 to TRBJ1-4, with TRBD1 matching over 12 bases. The CDR3 region is CATSIGTGGLDEKLFF. The CDR3 DNA is TGTGCCACCAGCATCGGGACAGGGGGCTTGGATGAAAAACTGTTTTTT.